What follows are 5 T cell receptor beta chains derived from one specimen sequenced in a study of early T cells in non-severe SARS-CoV-2 infection. One entry per CDR3 protein, called by TCRdb with MiXCR from the 5' RACE reads. The profile covers 90,000 to 100,000 distinct CDR3 sequences, with around 13% appearing a single time and approximately 2% taken by the ten largest. The material sequenced was whole blood. These receptors were collected from an adult who was a healthcare worker with PCR-confirmed SARS-CoV-2 infection or an uninfected control (not recorded which).

This clonotype was counted ten times or more. The rearrangement joins TRBV20-1 to TRBJ1-1, with a possible D match to TRBD1 (5 bases). The V end was cut by 0 bases, the J end by 6 bases, with 14 bases between. From germline, CDR1 is DFQATT and CDR2 SNEGSKA (reference sequence). The CDR3 sequence is 14 residues long. CDR3 residues: CSARESGGRPEAFF. CDR3 DNA sequence: TGCAGTGCTAGAGAGTCGGGGGGGAGGCCTGAAGCTTTCTTT.

Many counts were recorded for this clonotype. V usage is TRBV20-1 and J usage is TRBJ2-1, with D perhaps TRBD2 (6 bases). Trimming removed 3 bases from V and 3 bases from J, with 15 bases in between. Germline-derived CDR1 and CDR2 are DFQATT and SNEGSKA (reference sequence). The CDR3 length is 15 residues. In DNA, the CDR3 is TGCAGTGCTAGGCGAATGGGGGGACGCTACAATGAGCAGTTCTTC. Translating gives CSARRMGGRYNEQFF.

This clonotype has more than one count but fewer than ten. The V gene is TRBV29-1, the J gene TRBJ2-7; the match to TRBD2 covers 7 bases. The CDR3 consists of 12 residues. V shed 5 bases, J shed 9 bases, and the junction held 10 bases outside the gene matches. Germline V lookup: CDR1 SQVTM, CDR2 ANQGSEA. The CDR3 DNA reads as TGCAGCGTTAGAACCCGGGAGGCATGGCAGTACTTC. Its translation is CSVRTREAWQYF.

V usage is TRBV10-3 and J usage is TRBJ2-1, with TRBD2 as a possible D gene (5 bases). The V gene's germline CDR1 is ENHRY and CDR2 SYGVKD. The CDR3 extends over 17 amino acids. Trimming took off 3 bases at V and 5 bases at J, with 20 bases between the two ends. The CDR3 coding sequence is TGTGCCATCAGTGATCGAGAAAGCGGTACGACTGACAATGAGCAGTTCTTC. Protein sequence: CAISDRESGTTDNEQFF.

Ten or more counts support this clonotype. This chain links TRBV27 with TRBJ1-2, with 12 bases that match TRBD1. There are 17 residues in the CDR3. Per germline, CDR1 MNHEY and CDR2 SMNVEV (reference sequence). Trimming removed 7 bases from V and 7 bases from J; junction bases left unmatched: 16. CDR3 sequence reads: CASNLPGQGAVGSGYTF. CDR3 DNA: TGTGCCAGCAACTTACCGGGACAGGGGGCGGTGGGTAGTGGCTACACCTTC.